The 30 T cell receptor beta chains presented below share a single source sample, sequenced in a study of blood T cell repertoires in COVID-19. Sequencing was performed with immunoSEQ multiplex PCR; in TCRdb, only in-frame clones are kept and a portion is missing. The sample lists 25,000 to 40,000 clones; 91% were seen once. Sequenced sample: peripheral blood. These receptors originate from a human donor in a cohort sampled during active COVID-19.

V and J are TRBV27 and TRBJ2-6, with 7 bases identical to TRBD1. V lost 4 bases, J lost 0 bases, and 3 bases stayed unmatched. This CDR3 region has 16 residues. Looked up from germline, CDR1 is MNHEY and CDR2 is SMNVEV (reference sequence). CDR3 sequence (DNA): TGTGCCAGCAGTTGGGACAGCGTCTCTGGGGCCAACGTCCTGACTTTC. This codes for CASSWDSVSGANVLTF.

The chain employs TRBV19 and TRBJ1-2, with D perhaps matching TRBD1 (6 bases). Trimming removed 5 bases at V and 4 bases at J, with 11 bases between. CDR1 and CDR2 from the germline V gene are LNHDA and SQIVND (reference sequence). CDR3 length: 13 amino acids. CDR3 residues: CASSSQGTYGYTF. CDR3 nucleotides: TGTGCCAGTAGTTCACAGGGTACCTATGGCTACACCTTC.

This chain links TRBV19 with TRBJ1-5; unclear D gene. V lost 10 bases and J lost 6, with 22 bases in between. Germline V gene sequence: CDR1 LNHDA, CDR2 SQIVND (reference sequence). There are 15 residues in the CDR3. The chain's CDR3 is CANPPGGLTSQPQHF. CDR3 sequence (DNA): TGTGCCAATCCCCCTGGAGGGTTGACCAGTCAGCCCCAGCATTTT.

The chain links TRBV9 to TRBJ2-1; TRBD1 matches 8 bases. The germline gives CDR1 SGDLS, CDR2 YYNGEE. The CDR3 is made up of 15 amino acids. Unmatched junction bases numbered 5, after V lost 3 bases and J lost 3 bases. Written as DNA, the CDR3 is TGTGCCAGCAGCGGTGGGGGGACAGGCTACAATGAGCAGTTCTTC. This sequence encodes CASSGGGTGYNEQFF.

The chain couples TRBV4-1 to TRBJ2-1; D perhaps matches TRBD2 (6 bases). There are 15 residues in the CDR3. The V gene's germline CDR1 is MGHRA and CDR2 YSYEKL. Trimming pared 6 bases from V and 4 bases from J, leaving 16 bases between. CDR3: CASRPLEGIYNEQFF. CDR3 nucleotide sequence: TGCGCCAGCAGGCCCCTGGAGGGGATATACAATGAGCAGTTCTTC.

V and J are TRBV28 and TRBJ2-3, with 10 positions matching TRBD2. CDR1 is MDHEN, CDR2 SYDVKM, per germline. The CDR3 spans 15 residues. After removal of 7 bases from V and 4 bases from J, the junction contained 8 bases not matched to a gene. The CDR3 reads CASKSGGAGADTQYF. CDR3 DNA: TGTGCCAGCAAAAGCGGGGGGGCCGGAGCAGATACGCAGTATTTT.

V is TRBV14 and J is TRBJ2-2; tentatively, D is TRBD1 (6 bases). This CDR3 contains 15 residues. Trimming cost V 3 bases and J 4 bases, with 12 bases left between them. Per germline, CDR1 SGHDN and CDR2 FVKESK. In DNA form, the CDR3 reads TGTGCCAGCAGCCATCCTTTGGGGGCCACCGGGGAGCTGTTTTTT. This gives the protein CASSHPLGATGELFF.

The V gene is TRBV29-1, the J gene TRBJ2-3; TRBD1 might be the D (6 bases). Between the trimmed V and J ends, which lost 6 bases and 3 bases, there was a span of 10 bases. The CDR3 totals 12 residues. CDR1 is SQVTM and CDR2 is ANQGSEA in the germline V gene. CDR3 DNA sequence: TGCAGCGTGGTACAGGGAACAGATACGCAGTATTTT. Its protein is CSVVQGTDTQYF.

This clone was seen a single time. The chain has TRBV10-3 and TRBJ2-7; 7 positions match TRBD2. Germline trimming cut 4 bases from V and 0 bases from J; bases unmatched to any gene: 0. The CDR3 sequence is 13 residues long. CDR1 and CDR2 (germline): ENHRY, SYGVKD. The CDR3 DNA reads TGTGCCATCAGTGGCGGGAGCTCCTACGAGCAGTACGTC. Protein sequence: CAISGGSSYEQYV.

This chain connects TRBV24-1 to TRBJ2-2, with 10 bases matching TRBD1. J gave up 6 bases and V 4 bases, and 4 bases lay outside the gene matches. The CDR3 totals 15 residues. CDR1 is KGHDR and CDR2 is SFDVKD in the germline V gene. Here the CDR3 reads CATSDLGQGSGELFF. The CDR3 region has the DNA TGTGCCACCAGTGACCTGGGACAGGGGTCCGGGGAGCTGTTTTTT.

This clone was recorded once. The V and J genes are TRBV7-2 and TRBJ2-3, with TRBD1 matching 7 bases. CDR3 length: 14 amino acids. Germline V CDR1 and CDR2: SGHTA, FQGNSA. With 5 bases clipped from V and 4 bases from J, the junction kept 6 bases outside the gene matches. The CDR3 here is CASSQRQGPDTQYF. CDR3 coding DNA: TGTGCCAGCAGCCAGAGACAGGGTCCAGATACGCAGTATTTT.

The chain is built from TRBV3-1 (or the pseudogene TRBV3-2) and TRBJ1-3, with no clear D. V lost 5 bases and J lost 0, with 8 bases in between. The germline V gene has CDR1 LGHDT and CDR2 YNNKEL (reference sequence). The CDR3 is made up of 14 amino acids. The CDR3 bases are TGTGCCAGCAGCTTCGGCGGCTCTGGAAACACCATATATTTT. Residues: CASSFGGSGNTIYF.

Concerning this clone: Germline is not matched at one junction end, which may reflect a read error. The V gene is TRBV12-3 or TRBV12-4, the J gene TRBJ1-2; D unclear. This CDR3 has 11 residues. CDR3 in DNA: TGTGCCAGCAGATCGGCCGTGGAGCTAGCCTTC. This encodes CASRSAVELAF.

The chain couples TRBV5-5 to TRBJ2-7; 8 bases map to TRBD1. CDR3 size: 13 residues. Germline V lookup: CDR1 SGHKS, CDR2 YYEKEE (reference sequence). Written as DNA, the CDR3 is TGTGCCAGCAGCCCCGTGGGGACAGGAGTCGTCCACGTC. Translated: CASSPVGTGVVHV.

The chain joins TRBV7-9 to TRBJ2-2; 8 bases fit TRBD1. The CDR3 is made up of 14 amino acids. After removal of 5 bases from V and 6 bases from J, the junction contained 5 bases not matched to a gene. CDR1 SEHNR and CDR2 FQNEAQ come from the germline V gene (reference sequence). The CDR3 loop is CASSRQGHSGELFF. DNA for the CDR3: TGTGCCAGCAGCCGACAGGGGCACTCCGGGGAGCTGTTTTTT. Drawing the rest from reference TRBV7-9 and TRBJ2-2, the complete variable domain is DTGVSQNPRHKITKRGQNVTFRCDPISEHNRLYWYRQTLGQGPEFLTYFQNEAQLEKSRLLSDRFSAERPKGSFSTLEIQRTEQGDSAMYLCASSRQGHSGELFFGEGSRLTVL.

This chain connects TRBV29-1 to TRBJ1-1; no clear D. V lost 7 bases and J 1 base, leaving 4 bases between the germline ends. CDR3 length: 10 amino acids. CDR1 is SQVTM, CDR2 ANQGSEA, per germline. Here the CDR3 DNA reads TGCAGCGACAGGAACACTGAAGCTTTCTTT. Amino acid sequence: CSDRNTEAFF.

The V gene is TRBV6-5, the J gene TRBJ1-5; a weak D match, TRBD1 (6 bases). Deletions cut 0 bases from V and 9 bases from J, with 18 bases between. The CDR3 has 16 residues. Germline V gene lookup returns CDR1 MNHEY and CDR2 SVGAGI. For the CDR3, the DNA is TGTGCCAGCAGTTACTCAGATCCGGGGGGCCTTTGGCCCCAGCATTTT. This translates into CASSYSDPGGLWPQHF.

This clone was found once. The chain recombines TRBV5-1 with TRBJ2-1; TRBD1 agrees at 7 bases. Germline CDR1 and CDR2: SGHRS and YFSETQ. The CDR3 spans 15 residues. V was clipped by 4 bases and J by 1 base; unmatched bases: 5. CDR3 protein: CASSGDSFSYNEQFF. The CDR3 DNA is TGCGCCAGCAGCGGGGACAGTTTTTCCTACAATGAGCAGTTCTTC.

V usage is TRBV6-5 and J usage is TRBJ2-5; maybe TRBD1 (6 bases). The CDR3 extends over 14 amino acids. Germline CDR1 MNHEY, CDR2 SVGAGI. V was shortened by 7 bases and J by 5 bases, with 17 bases between the two germline ends. For the CDR3, the DNA is TGTGCCAGCAAACTACAGGGTTTTTGGGAGACCCAGTACTTC. It translates to CASKLQGFWETQYF.

This chain links TRBV24-1 with TRBJ2-5; 7 positions agree with TRBD2. With V trimmed by 0 bases and J by 2 bases, 5 bases remained unmatched. The CDR3 runs to 16 residues. CDR1 is KGHDR, CDR2 SFDVKD, per germline. The CDR3 sequence is CATSDLRPSGQETQYF. Here the CDR3 DNA reads TGTGCCACCAGTGATTTGCGGCCTAGCGGACAAGAGACCCAGTACTTC.

The count of this clone is one. The gene calls are TRBV12-3 or TRBV12-4 and TRBJ2-7; D remains ambiguous. Trimming stripped 3 bases from V and 3 bases from J, with 9 bases between. This CDR3 is 13 amino acids long. CDR3 nucleotide sequence: TGTGCCAGCAGTTTTAGTCCGTTCTACGAGCAGTACGTC. Translated, it gives CASSFSPFYEQYV.

The V gene is TRBV2, the J gene TRBJ2-2; D is undetermined. V was clipped by 4 bases and J by 0 bases, with 24 bases between them. The CDR3 extends over 20 amino acids. CDR1 and CDR2 (germline): SNHLY, FYNNEI. As DNA, the CDR3 is TGTGCCAGCAGTGTTTTCTACTTTTCCGCCCAAACCGCGAACACCGGGGAGCTGTTTTTT. Protein sequence: CASSVFYFSAQTANTGELFF.

The chain recombines TRBV27 with TRBJ1-5; D call uncertain. The V gene lost 5 bases and the J gene lost 7 bases, with 12 bases spanning the gap. Germline-derived CDR1 and CDR2 are MNHEY and SMNVEV (reference sequence). The CDR3 spans 13 residues. The CDR3 coding sequence is TGTGCCAGCAGTCAGGCGGGTGGGCAGCCCCAGCATTTT. Protein sequence: CASSQAGGQPQHF.

The chain recombines TRBV7-8 with TRBJ1-2; D is undetermined. V lost 3 bases, J lost 8 bases, and 7 bases lay in between. The length of the CDR3 is 11 residues. Germline lookup yields CDR1 SGHVS and CDR2 FQNEAQ. CDR3 sequence reads: CASSFGWGYTF. The CDR3 region has the DNA TGTGCCAGCAGCTTCGGTTGGGGCTACACCTTC.

The rearrangement joins TRBV5-1 to TRBJ2-5, with D possibly being TRBD2 (6 bases). This CDR3 is 15 amino acids long. The V end was cut by 4 bases, the J end by 0 bases, with 13 bases between. CDR1 and CDR2 from the germline V gene are SGHRS and YFSETQ. In DNA, the CDR3 is TGCGCCAGCAGCGAGGGACTTTTGTACCAAGAGACCCAGTACTTC. This sequence encodes CASSEGLLYQETQYF.

The V gene is TRBV6-6, the J gene TRBJ1-1, with D perhaps matching TRBD1 (5 bases). The CDR3 runs to 11 residues. Germline-derived CDR1 and CDR2 are MNHNY and SVGAGI (reference sequence). Trimming stripped 5 bases from V and 8 bases from J, with 9 bases between. CDR3 DNA sequence: TGTGCCAGCAGTCGGGCAGGGGAAGCTTTCTTT. It translates to CASSRAGEAFF.

The gene calls are TRBV6-5 and TRBJ1-6; 9 nucleotides line up with TRBD1. V lost 6 bases to trimming and J lost 8 bases; unmatched junction nucleotides: 5. The CDR3 runs to 14 residues. Looked up from germline, CDR1 is MNHEY and CDR2 is SVGAGI. The CDR3 region has the DNA TGTGCCAGCAGACTACAGGGGGCTCATTCACCCCTCCACTTT. This gives the protein CASRLQGAHSPLHF.

The V gene is TRBV10-3, the J gene TRBJ1-1, with D possibly being TRBD1 (5 bases). Trimming cost V 10 bases and J 3 bases, with 21 bases left between them. The germline V gene encodes CDR1 ENHRY and CDR2 SYGVKD. The CDR3 has 15 residues. The CDR3 DNA follows: TGTGCCACCACAGCCGGGGGGGGATTATACACTGAAGCTTTCTTT. It translates to CATTAGGGLYTEAFF.

The rearrangement joins TRBV18 to TRBJ2-5; D might be TRBD2 (6 bases). This CDR3 spans 15 amino acids. V shed 3 bases and J shed 4 bases, with 15 bases lying between them. Germline V CDR1 and CDR2: KGHSH, LQKENI. CDR3 in amino acids: CASSPGGSKGETQYF. As DNA, the CDR3 is TGTGCCAGCTCACCGGGAGGATCCAAGGGAGAGACCCAGTACTTC. Full variable domain (remainder filled in from reference TRBV18 and TRBJ2-5): NAGVMQNPRHLVRRRGQEARLRCSPMKGHSHVYWYRQLPEEGLKFMVYLQKENIIDESGMPKERFSAEFPKEGPSILRIQQVVRGDSAAYFCASSPGGSKGETQYFGPGTRLLVL.

The chain couples TRBV6-5 to TRBJ1-1; D gene ambiguous. From germline, CDR1 is MNHEY and CDR2 SVGAGI. The CDR3 loop spans 13 amino acids. V lost 2 bases and J 6 bases, leaving 10 bases between the germline ends. The DNA of the CDR3 is TGTGCCAGCAGTTACGGAGAGGCTGCTGAAGCTTTCTTT. Protein sequence: CASSYGEAAEAFF.